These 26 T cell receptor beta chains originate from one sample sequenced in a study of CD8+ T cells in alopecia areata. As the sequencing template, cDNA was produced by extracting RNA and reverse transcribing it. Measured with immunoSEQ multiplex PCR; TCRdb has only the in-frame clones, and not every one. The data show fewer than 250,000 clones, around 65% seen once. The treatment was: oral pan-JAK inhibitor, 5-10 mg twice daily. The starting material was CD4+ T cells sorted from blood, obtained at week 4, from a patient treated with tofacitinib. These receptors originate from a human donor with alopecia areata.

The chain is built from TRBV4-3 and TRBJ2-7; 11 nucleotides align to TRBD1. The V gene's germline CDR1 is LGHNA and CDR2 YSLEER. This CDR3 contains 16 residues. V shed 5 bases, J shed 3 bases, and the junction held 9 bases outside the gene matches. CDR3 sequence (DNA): TGCGCCAGCAGCTCAGGGACAGGGGGAAGGCGCTACGAGCAGTACTTC. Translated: CASSSGTGGRRYEQYF.

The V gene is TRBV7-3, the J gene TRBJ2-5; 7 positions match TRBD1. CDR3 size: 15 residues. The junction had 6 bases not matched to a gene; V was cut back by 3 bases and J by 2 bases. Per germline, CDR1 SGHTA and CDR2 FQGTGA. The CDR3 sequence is CASSLTGIIQETQYF. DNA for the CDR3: TGTGCCAGCAGCTTGACAGGGATAATACAAGAGACCCAGTACTTC.

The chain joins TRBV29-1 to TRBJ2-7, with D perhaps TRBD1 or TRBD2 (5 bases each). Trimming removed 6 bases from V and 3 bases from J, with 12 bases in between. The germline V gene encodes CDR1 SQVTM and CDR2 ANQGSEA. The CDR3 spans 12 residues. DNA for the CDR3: TGCAGCGTGGCCGGGACCTTCTACGAGCAGTACTTC. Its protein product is CSVAGTFYEQYF.

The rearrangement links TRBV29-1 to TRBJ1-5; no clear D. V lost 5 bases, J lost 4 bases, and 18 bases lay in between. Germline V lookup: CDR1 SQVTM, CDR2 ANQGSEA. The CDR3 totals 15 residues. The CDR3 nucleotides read TGCAGCGTTACTATCGGATCTAAAGGAAATCAGCCCCAGCATTTT. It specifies CSVTIGSKGNQPQHF.

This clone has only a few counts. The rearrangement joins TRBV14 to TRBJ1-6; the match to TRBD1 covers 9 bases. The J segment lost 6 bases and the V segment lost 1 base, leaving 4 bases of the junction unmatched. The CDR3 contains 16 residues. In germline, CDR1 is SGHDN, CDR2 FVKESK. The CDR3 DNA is TGTGCCAGCAGCCAAGCTGGGACAGGGCTTAATTCACCCCTCCACTTT. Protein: CASSQAGTGLNSPLHF.

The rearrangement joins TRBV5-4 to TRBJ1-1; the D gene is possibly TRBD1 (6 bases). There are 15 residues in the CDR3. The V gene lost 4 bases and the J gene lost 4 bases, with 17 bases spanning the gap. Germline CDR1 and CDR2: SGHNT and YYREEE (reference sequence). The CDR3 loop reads CASSPNREVGTEAFF. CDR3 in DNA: TGTGCCAGCAGCCCAAACAGGGAAGTCGGCACTGAAGCTTTCTTT. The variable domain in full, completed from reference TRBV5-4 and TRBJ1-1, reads ETGVTQSPTHLIKTRGQQVTLRCSSQSGHNTVSWYQQALGQGPQFIFQYYREEENGRGNFPPRFSGLQFPNYSSELNVNALELDDSALYLCASSPNREVGTEAFFGQGTRLTVV.

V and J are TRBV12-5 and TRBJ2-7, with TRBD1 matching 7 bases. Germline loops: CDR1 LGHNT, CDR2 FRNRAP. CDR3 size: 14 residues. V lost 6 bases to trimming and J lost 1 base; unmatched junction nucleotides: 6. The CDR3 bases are TGTGCTAGTGGCTCTCCGGGACAGTCCTACGAGCAGTACTTC. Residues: CASGSPGQSYEQYF.

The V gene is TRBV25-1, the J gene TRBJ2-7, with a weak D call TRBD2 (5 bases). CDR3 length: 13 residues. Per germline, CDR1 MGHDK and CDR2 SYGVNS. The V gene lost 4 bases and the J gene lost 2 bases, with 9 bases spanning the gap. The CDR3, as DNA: TGTGCCAGCAGTGCCGCCGGGACCTACGAGCAGTACTTC. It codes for CASSAAGTYEQYF.

In nucleotides, the CDR3 is TGTGCCAGCAGCCTCATAGCCGGGACAGGCTACACCGGGGAGCTGTTTTTT. It specifies CASSLIAGTGYTGELFF. The chain is built from TRBV11-2 and TRBJ2-2, with 8 bases lining up with TRBD1. V trimming: 5 bases; J trimming: 3 bases; junction bases outside the gene matches: 11. The CDR3 covers 17 residues. Looked up from germline, CDR1 is SGHAT and CDR2 is FQNNGV.

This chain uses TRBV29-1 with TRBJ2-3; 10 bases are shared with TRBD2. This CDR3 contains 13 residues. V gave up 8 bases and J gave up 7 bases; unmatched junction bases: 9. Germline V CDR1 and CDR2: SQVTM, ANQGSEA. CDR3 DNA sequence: TGCAGCCCCGGGCCTAGCGGGGGAAATACGCAGTATTTT. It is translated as CSPGPSGGNTQYF.

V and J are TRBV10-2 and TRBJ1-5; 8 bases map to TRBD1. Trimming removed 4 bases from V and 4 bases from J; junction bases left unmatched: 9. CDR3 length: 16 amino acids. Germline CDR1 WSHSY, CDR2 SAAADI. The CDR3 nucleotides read TGCGCCAGCAGTGCCCTGAGGACAGGGACGAATCAGCCCCAGCATTTT. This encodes CASSALRTGTNQPQHF.

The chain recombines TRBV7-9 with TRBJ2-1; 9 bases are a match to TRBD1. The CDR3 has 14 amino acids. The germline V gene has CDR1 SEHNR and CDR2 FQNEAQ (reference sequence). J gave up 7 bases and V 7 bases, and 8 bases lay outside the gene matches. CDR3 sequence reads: CASTRGQGGNEQFF. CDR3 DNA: TGTGCCAGCACTAGGGGACAGGGCGGTAATGAGCAGTTCTTC.

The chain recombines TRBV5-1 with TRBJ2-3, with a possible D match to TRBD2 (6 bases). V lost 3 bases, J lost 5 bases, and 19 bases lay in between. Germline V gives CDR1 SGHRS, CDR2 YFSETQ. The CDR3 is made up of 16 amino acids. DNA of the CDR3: TGCGCCAGCAGCTCAACCTCACGGGGGTCGGGAGATACGCAGTATTTT. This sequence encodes CASSSTSRGSGDTQYF.

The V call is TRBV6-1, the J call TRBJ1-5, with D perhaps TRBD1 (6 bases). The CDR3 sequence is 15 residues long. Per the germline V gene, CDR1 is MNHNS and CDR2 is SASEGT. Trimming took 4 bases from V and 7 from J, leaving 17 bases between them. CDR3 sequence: CASSGLGAWDQPQHF. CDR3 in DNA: TGTGCCAGCAGTGGACTGGGGGCCTGGGACCAGCCCCAGCATTTT.

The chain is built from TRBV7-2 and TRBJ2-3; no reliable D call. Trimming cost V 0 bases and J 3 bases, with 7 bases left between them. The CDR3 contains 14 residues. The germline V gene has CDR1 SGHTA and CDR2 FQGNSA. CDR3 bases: TGTGCCAGCAGCTTAGCAGGAGCGACAGATACGCAGTATTTT. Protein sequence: CASSLAGATDTQYF.

DNA for the CDR3: TGTGCCTGGAGTGTGGGGGGGTGGCCAAACACTGAAGCTTTCTTT. This sequence encodes CAWSVGGWPNTEAFF. The V call is TRBV30, the J call TRBJ1-1; a possible D gene is TRBD1 (5 bases). This CDR3 is 15 amino acids long. Trimming left V 0 bases short and J 2 bases short, with 13 bases between. The germline gives CDR1 GTSNPN, CDR2 SVGIG (reference sequence).

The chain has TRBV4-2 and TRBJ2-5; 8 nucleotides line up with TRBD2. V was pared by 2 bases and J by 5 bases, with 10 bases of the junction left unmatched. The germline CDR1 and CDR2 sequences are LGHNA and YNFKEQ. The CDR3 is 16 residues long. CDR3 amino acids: CASSQNYGGAGETQYF. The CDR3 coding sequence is TGTGCCAGCAGCCAAAACTACGGGGGGGCCGGGGAGACCCAGTACTTC.

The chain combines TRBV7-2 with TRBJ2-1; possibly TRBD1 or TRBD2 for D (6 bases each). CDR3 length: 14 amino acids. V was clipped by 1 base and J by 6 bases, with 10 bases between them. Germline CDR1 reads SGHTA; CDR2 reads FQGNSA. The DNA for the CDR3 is TGTGCCAGCAGCTTAGTCGGAGGGGGCAATGAGCAGTTCTTC. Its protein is CASSLVGGGNEQFF.

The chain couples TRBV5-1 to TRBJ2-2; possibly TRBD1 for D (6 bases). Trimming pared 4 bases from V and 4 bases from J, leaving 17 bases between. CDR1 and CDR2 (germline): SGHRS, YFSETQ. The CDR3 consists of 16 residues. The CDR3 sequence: CASSLTQGYGTGELFF. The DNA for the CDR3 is TGCGCCAGCAGCCTGACACAGGGTTATGGCACCGGGGAGCTGTTTTTT.

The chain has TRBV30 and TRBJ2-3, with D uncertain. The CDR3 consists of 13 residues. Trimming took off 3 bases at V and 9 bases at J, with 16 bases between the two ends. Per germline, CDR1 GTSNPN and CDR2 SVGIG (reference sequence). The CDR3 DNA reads TGTGCCTGGAGCGGTCGCCTGGTTTCGACGCAGTATTTT. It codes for CAWSGRLVSTQYF.

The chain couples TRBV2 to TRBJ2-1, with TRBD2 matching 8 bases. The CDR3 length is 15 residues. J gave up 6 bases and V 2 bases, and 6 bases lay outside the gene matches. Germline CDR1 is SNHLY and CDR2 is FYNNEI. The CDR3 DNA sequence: TGTGCCAGCAGTGAACGGTGGCTAGCGGGCAATGAGCAGTTCTTC. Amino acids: CASSERWLAGNEQFF. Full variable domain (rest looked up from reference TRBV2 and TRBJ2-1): EPEVTQTPSHQVTQMGQEVILRCVPISNHLYFYWYRQILGQKVEFLVSFYNNEISEKSEIFDDQFSVERPDGSNFTLKIRSTKLEDSAMYFCASSERWLAGNEQFFGPGTRLTVL.

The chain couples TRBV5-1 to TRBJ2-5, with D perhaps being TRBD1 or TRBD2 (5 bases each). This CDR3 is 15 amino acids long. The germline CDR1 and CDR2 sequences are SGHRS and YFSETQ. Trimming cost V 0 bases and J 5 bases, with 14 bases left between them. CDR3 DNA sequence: TGCGCCAGCAGCTTGGCTGGGACCTCGGAGGAGACCCAGTACTTC. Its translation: CASSLAGTSEETQYF.

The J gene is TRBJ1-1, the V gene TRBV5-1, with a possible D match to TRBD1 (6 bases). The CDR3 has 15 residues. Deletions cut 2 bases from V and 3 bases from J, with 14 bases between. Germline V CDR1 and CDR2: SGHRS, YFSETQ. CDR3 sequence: CASSLGGTADTEAFF. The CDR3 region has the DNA TGCGCCAGCAGCTTAGGGGGAACAGCCGACACTGAAGCTTTCTTT.

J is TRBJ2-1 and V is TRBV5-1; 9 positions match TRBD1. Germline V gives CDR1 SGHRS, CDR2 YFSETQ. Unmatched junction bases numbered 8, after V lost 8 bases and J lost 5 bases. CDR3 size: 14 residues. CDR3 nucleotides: TGCGCCAGTATGCGGGGACAGGGTCACAATGAGCAGTTCTTC. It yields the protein CASMRGQGHNEQFF.

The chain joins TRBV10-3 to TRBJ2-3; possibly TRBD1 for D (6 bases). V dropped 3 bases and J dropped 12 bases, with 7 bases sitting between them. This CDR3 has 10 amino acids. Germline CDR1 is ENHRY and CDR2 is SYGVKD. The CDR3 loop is CAISDGTQYF. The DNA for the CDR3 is TGTGCCATCAGTGATGGGACACAGTATTTT.

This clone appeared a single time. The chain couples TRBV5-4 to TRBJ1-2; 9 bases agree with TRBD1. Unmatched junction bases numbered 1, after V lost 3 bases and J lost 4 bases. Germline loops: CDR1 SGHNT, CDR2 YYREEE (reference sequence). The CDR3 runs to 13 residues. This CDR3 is CASSSTGGYGYTF. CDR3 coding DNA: TGTGCCAGCAGCTCGACAGGGGGCTATGGCTACACCTTC.